This TCR beta chain was found in a study of T-cell reconstitution after alpha-beta-depleted transplantation in children. Broader study findings: By one year post-transplant, T-cell counts and diversity largely arose from T cells that were newly produced. Roughly two months post-transplant, alpha-beta T cells reportedly originated from several hundred graft clones that had expanded. Surviving recipient T cells and thymic progenitors underlay high day-60 TCRbeta diversity in some patients.

Using unique molecular identifiers, the investigators prepared the TCRbeta library. From the PCR reads, TCRdb called clonotypes with MiXCR, one entry per CDR3 protein. Of approximately 650,000 distinct CDR3 sequences listed, around 13% are singletons. This clonotype was observed a few times. Its specificity is unknown. The CDR3 is 16 amino acids. Deletions cut 4 bases from V and 0 bases from J, with 13 bases between. Germline V gene data show CDR1 as SGHTA and CDR2 as FQGTGA. This TCR was sampled from a girl aged 2 to 9 with congenital amegakaryocytic thrombocytopenia, due to receive a stem cell transplant. The chain recombines TRBV7-3 with TRBJ2-4, with a possible D match to TRBD2 (6 bases). Sequenced material: PBMCs, taken before TCRalphabeta/CD19-depleted stem cell transplant. The CDR3 nucleotides read TGTGCCAGCAGCTCCAGCGGGTACTTAGCCAAAAACATTCAGTACTTC. This gives the protein CASSSSGYLAKNIQYF.